Following are 24 T cell receptor beta chains from one sample sequenced in a study of blood T cell repertoires in COVID-19 (dated by TCRdb to about 2020). Library prep was done by the immunoSEQ multiplex PCR assay. TCRdb carries this immuneACCESS record with in-frame sequences only. Its versions omit some clonotypes, under half of them owing to an unresolved V gene in the studies checked, with the rest unexplained. For this sample the table gives more than 85,000 clones, of which 85% to 90% were detected only once. Together, the top ten hold 1% to 1.4% of the sample. Sample: peripheral blood. All receptors come from a human donor in a cohort sampled during active COVID-19.

The chain employs TRBV5-5 and TRBJ2-5, with D perhaps TRBD2 (6 bases). The CDR3 consists of 13 residues. V lost 2 bases and J lost 5, with 10 bases in between. Germline V gene sequence: CDR1 SGHKS, CDR2 YYEKEE (reference sequence). The CDR3: CASSLGGMETQYF. CDR3 nucleotide sequence: TGTGCCAGCAGCTTAGGAGGGATGGAGACCCAGTACTTC. Drawing the rest from reference TRBV5-5 and TRBJ2-5, the complete variable domain is DAGVTQSPTHLIKTRGQQVTLRCSPISGHKSVSWYQQVLGQGPQFIFQYYEKEERGRGNFPDRFSARQFPNYSSELNVNALLLGDSALYLCASSLGGMETQYFGPGTRLLVL.

This clone appeared a single time. The chain couples TRBV18 to TRBJ2-1, with 11 bases that match TRBD1. The CDR3 contains 15 residues. J gave up 8 bases and V 6 bases, and 9 bases lay outside the gene matches. Germline V gene lookup returns CDR1 KGHSH and CDR2 LQKENI. CDR3 DNA: TGTGCCAGCTCGATTGGGACAGGGGGTCGCGATGAGCAGTTCTTC. Protein product: CASSIGTGGRDEQFF. The variable domain in full, completed from reference TRBV18 and TRBJ2-1, reads NAGVMQNPRHLVRRRGQEARLRCSPMKGHSHVYWYRQLPEEGLKFMVYLQKENIIDESGMPKERFSAEFPKEGPSILRIQQVVRGDSAAYFCASSIGTGGRDEQFFGPGTRLTVL.

V and J are TRBV5-4 and TRBJ2-3; the match to TRBD2 covers 12 bases. Germline CDR1 is SGHNT and CDR2 is YYREEE (reference sequence). The J segment lost 0 bases and the V segment lost 0 bases, leaving 8 bases of the junction unmatched. This CDR3 is built from 19 residues. The CDR3 region has the DNA TGTGCCAGCAGCTTGGGTTCTAGCGGGGGGGCTCTCAGCACAGATACGCAGTATTTT. This translates into CASSLGSSGGALSTDTQYF.

This sequence joins TRBV2 and TRBJ2-1, with 8 bases aligning to TRBD2. Germline V gene lookup returns CDR1 SNHLY and CDR2 FYNNEI. CDR3 size: 15 residues. The V and J ends lost 7 bases and 1 base, in that order; junction bases with no gene match: 6. The DNA of the CDR3 is TGTGCCAGCAAGCGAACTAGCGGTTCCTACAATGAGCAGTTCTTC. It translates to CASKRTSGSYNEQFF.

The V call is TRBV3-1 (or the pseudogene TRBV3-2), the J call TRBJ2-7, with 10 bases identical to TRBD1. The CDR3 totals 18 residues. V dropped 5 bases and J dropped 3; count of bases not matched to a gene: 16. Germline V CDR1 and CDR2: LGHDT, YNNKEL (reference sequence). CDR3 in amino acids: CASSSSLSRQGAFYEQYF. DNA for the CDR3: TGTGCCAGCAGCTCAAGCCTCTCCAGACAGGGGGCTTTCTACGAGCAGTACTTC.

A note on this clone: Here the CDR3 omits its conserved ending phenylalanine or tryptophan, so a read error is the likely source. No DNA is shown, since the ends of the CDR3 on it are uncertain; the CDR3 is the one TCRdb lists. This chain joins TRBV2 and TRBJ2-3; the DNA was not compared with TRBD2, the D call given in the table. The CDR3 is 13 residues long, counting both termini. CDR1 SNHLY and CDR2 FYNNEI come from the germline V gene. The CDR3 loop reads CASSLSASERVFS.

This clone was observed once. This sequence joins TRBV20-1 and TRBJ1-2; the D is unclear. Germline loops: CDR1 DFQATT, CDR2 SNEGSKA (reference sequence). V gave up 5 bases and J gave up 6 bases, with 7 bases separating them. CDR3 length: 10 residues. The CDR3 sequence is CSAGEDGYTF. The CDR3 DNA sequence: TGCAGTGCTGGCGAGGATGGCTACACCTTC.

V is TRBV9 and J is TRBJ2-2, with D perhaps matching TRBD1 (6 bases). The CDR3 spans 15 residues. The ends were cut back, 4 bases at V and 0 bases at J, with 10 bases in the middle. The germline CDR1 and CDR2 sequences are SGDLS and YYNGEE. CDR3 bases: TGTGCCAGCAGCCTGGGACACTCGAACACCGGGGAGCTGTTTTTT. Its translation is CASSLGHSNTGELFF.

J is TRBJ2-6 and V is TRBV11-3; D possibly corresponds to TRBD2 (5 bases). The V gene lost 8 bases and the J gene lost 2 bases, with 22 bases spanning the gap. Germline V gene data show CDR1 as SGHNT and CDR2 as YENEEA. The CDR3 loop spans 18 amino acids. The CDR3 region has the DNA TGTGCCAGCCGCGAAGCCCGGGCCAGCGGAGCTGGGGCCAACGTCCTGACTTTC. Protein sequence: CASREARASGAGANVLTF. Based on the CDR3 plus reference TRBV11-3 and TRBJ2-6, the full variable domain is EAGVVQSPRYKIIEKKQPVAFWCNPISGHNTLYWYLQNLGQGPELLIRYENEEAVDDSQLPKDRFSAERLKGVDSTLKIQPAELGDSAVYLCASREARASGAGANVLTFGAGSRLTVL.

J is TRBJ1-1 and V is TRBV21-1; the D segment call TRBD1 is taken from the table without a DNA check. TRBV21-1 is a pseudogene segment. The CDR3 is 17 residues long. This chain's CDR3 is CASSKERGQGPNTEAFF. As DNA, the CDR3 is TGTGCCAGCAGCAAAGAAAGGGGCCAGGGCCCGAACACTGAAGCTTTCTTT.

The chain uses TRBV19 and TRBJ1-2; TRBD1 matches 7 bases. Germline V gene lookup returns CDR1 LNHDA and CDR2 SQIVND (reference sequence). The CDR3 covers 12 residues. J lost 8 bases, V lost 3 bases, and 3 bases had no gene match. CDR3 nucleotides: TGTGCCAGTAGTATCGAGGGGGCCGGCTACACCTTC. Protein product: CASSIEGAGYTF.

The chain has TRBV28 and TRBJ2-7; D not resolved. The germline V gene has CDR1 MDHEN and CDR2 SYDVKM. This CDR3 comprises 12 residues. The V end was cut by 6 bases, the J end by 0 bases, with 6 bases between. CDR3 in amino acids: CASRRTSYEQYF. The CDR3 DNA reads TGTGCCAGCAGGCGCACCTCCTACGAGCAGTACTTC.

This clone was counted between two and nine times. The chain is built from TRBV28 and TRBJ2-2; 9 nucleotides line up with TRBD2. Trimming at V came to 5 bases and at J to 1 base, leaving 20 bases not matched to a gene. CDR1 and CDR2 from the germline V gene are MDHEN and SYDVKM. The CDR3 consists of 21 residues. The CDR3 is CASSHRSGRTSSFLNTGELFF. DNA of the CDR3: TGTGCCAGCAGTCACAGAAGCGGGAGGACTAGCTCCTTCCTGAACACCGGGGAGCTGTTTTTT. The whole variable domain, filled in from reference TRBV28 and TRBJ2-2, reads DVKVTQSSRYLVKRTGEKVFLECVQDMDHENMFWYRQDPGLGLRLIYFSYDVKMKEKGDIPEGYSVSREKKERFSLILESASTNQTSMYLCASSHRSGRTSSFLNTGELFFGEGSRLTVL.

The V gene is TRBV27, the J gene TRBJ2-1; TRBD2 matches at 14 bases. The germline gives CDR1 MNHEY, CDR2 SMNVEV (reference sequence). The CDR3 loop spans 16 amino acids. With V trimmed by 8 bases and J by 0 bases, 3 bases remained unmatched. CDR3: CASGTSGRSSYNEQFF. DNA for the CDR3: TGTGCCAGCGGGACTAGCGGGAGAAGCTCCTACAATGAGCAGTTCTTC.

This clone was recorded a few times. The chain has TRBV6-5 and TRBJ2-3; 11 positions agree with TRBD2. V lost 7 bases, J lost 2 bases, and 5 bases stayed unmatched. Germline-derived CDR1 and CDR2 are MNHEY and SVGAGI. The length of the CDR3 is 15 residues. CDR3 nucleotide sequence: TGTGCCAGCACACCGACTAGCGGGATCACAGATACGCAGTATTTT. Residues: CASTPTSGITDTQYF.

V and J are TRBV5-1 and TRBJ1-4, with 11 bases aligning to TRBD1. CDR3 length equals 15 residues. J lost 5 bases, V lost 4 bases, and 4 bases had no gene match. Germline CDR1 SGHRS, CDR2 YFSETQ. The CDR3 loop reads CASSGRDRGNEKLFF. In nucleotides, the CDR3 is TGCGCCAGCAGCGGCCGGGACAGGGGGAATGAAAAACTGTTTTTT.

This chain uses TRBV7-9 with TRBJ2-3, with 8 bases lining up with TRBD1. This CDR3 has 16 amino acids. V lost 3 bases, J lost 2 bases, and 7 bases stayed unmatched. Germline CDR1 and CDR2: SEHNR and FQNEAQ (reference sequence). The CDR3 spells CASSFFPTGVTDTQYF. In nucleotides, the CDR3 is TGTGCCAGCAGCTTTTTCCCGACAGGGGTCACAGATACGCAGTATTTT.

This CDR3 is CASSEILAGATDTQYF. For the CDR3, the DNA is TGTGCCAGCAGCGAAATACTAGCGGGGGCCACAGATACGCAGTATTTT. The V and J genes are TRBV9 and TRBJ2-3; 11 positions match TRBD2. V was clipped by 3 bases and J by 2 bases; unmatched bases: 5. Germline CDR1 reads SGDLS; CDR2 reads YYNGEE. The CDR3 runs to 16 residues.

This chain joins TRBV11-1 and TRBJ2-5, with 7 bases that match TRBD1. This CDR3 is built from 15 residues. The ends lost 5 bases at V and 2 bases at J; junction bases unmatched: 8. Germline V gene data show CDR1 as SGHAT and CDR2 as FQDESV (reference sequence). In DNA, the CDR3 is TGTGCCAGCAGCCCCCGGGACAGAATACAAGAGACCCAGTACTTC. Its protein product is CASSPRDRIQETQYF. The variable domain in full, with the rest retrieved from reference TRBV11-1 and TRBJ2-5, is EAEVAQSPRYKITEKSQAVAFWCDPISGHATLYWYRQILGQGPELLVQFQDESVVDDSQLPKDRFSAERLKGVDSTLKIQPAELGDSAMYLCASSPRDRIQETQYFGPGTRLLVL.

The chain uses TRBV3-1 (or the pseudogene TRBV3-2) and TRBJ1-2, with TRBD1 matching over 7 bases. The CDR3 consists of 15 residues. Per germline, CDR1 LGHDT and CDR2 YNNKEL (reference sequence). V was clipped by 1 base and J by 8 bases; unmatched bases: 10. CDR3 sequence: CASSQGGLGQRGYTF. The CDR3 DNA sequence: TGTGCCAGCAGCCAAGGGGGGCTGGGACAGAGAGGCTACACCTTC.

DNA for the CDR3: TGCGCCAGCAGCCAAGTGGCGGGAGGGCTTGGTAACTACGAGCAGTACTTC. Translated: CASSQVAGGLGNYEQYF. The V and J genes are TRBV4-3 and TRBJ2-7; TRBD2 agrees at 9 bases. This CDR3 comprises 17 residues. Germline V CDR1 and CDR2: LGHNA, YSLEER. Trimming removed 1 base from V and 3 bases from J; junction bases left unmatched: 10.

The CDR3, as DNA: TGTGCCAGCACCCCTACTGGGGCCAACGTCCTGACTTTC. Protein: CASTPTGANVLTF. V and J are TRBV27 and TRBJ2-6; unclear D gene. This CDR3 comprises 13 residues. The germline V gene encodes CDR1 MNHEY and CDR2 SMNVEV (reference sequence). Trimming removed 7 bases from V and 2 bases from J, with 6 bases in between.

CDR3 coding DNA: TGTGCCACCACCCCACTAAGACAGCCCAACACTGAAGCTTTCTTT. Its protein product is CATTPLRQPNTEAFF. The chain employs TRBV15 and TRBJ1-1; tentative D call: TRBD1 (5 bases). V was cut by 7 bases and J by 2 bases, with 17 bases left in between. The CDR3 spans 15 residues. CDR1 is LNHNV and CDR2 is YYDKDF in the germline V gene (reference sequence). The variable domain in full, completed from reference TRBV15 and TRBJ1-1, reads DAMVIQNPRYQVTQFGKPVTLSCSQTLNHNVMYWYQQKSSQAPKLLFHYYDKDFNNEADTPDNFQSRRPNTSFCFLDIRSPGLGDTAMYLCATTPLRQPNTEAFFGQGTRLTVV.

The V and J genes are TRBV5-4 and TRBJ2-3, with 11 nucleotides matching TRBD2. Germline V gives CDR1 SGHNT, CDR2 YYREEE (reference sequence). The junction had 6 bases not matched to a gene; V was cut back by 3 bases and J by 15 bases. The CDR3 loop spans 12 amino acids. Written as DNA, the CDR3 is TGTGCCAGCAGCTCAACTAGCGGGAGTATTTATTTT. This encodes CASSSTSGSIYF.